This T cell receptor (beta chain) was recovered during a study of blood T cell repertoires in COVID-19. Study at large: The samples span acute and convalescent COVID-19 from the United States, Italy and Spain. T cells, B-cell-depleted T cells, or PBMCs provided the cDNA or gDNA that served as material.

Germline CDR1 is SEHNR and CDR2 is FQNEAQ (reference sequence). With V trimmed by 4 bases and J by 5 bases, 7 bases remained unmatched. There are 14 residues in the CDR3. In the original processing: Researchers report that nucleated cell counts were estimated from reference gene primer amplification. Sequencing used immunoSEQ multiplex PCR; TCRdb keeps in-frame clones, though not all of them. The V and J calls and the clone size are those of that table, but D and trimming were determined from the DNA. The repertoire includes 50,000 to 75,000 clones, more than 60% of them detected once, and approximately 5.3% sits in the top ten.

This TCR derives from a human donor in a cohort sampled during active COVID-19. The V gene is TRBV7-9, the J gene TRBJ1-1; 7 bases are a match to TRBD1. The source material was peripheral blood. Written as DNA, the CDR3 is TGTGCCAGCAGCTCGACAGGGTATGCGACTGAAGCTTTCTTT. Its translation: CASSSTGYATEAFF.